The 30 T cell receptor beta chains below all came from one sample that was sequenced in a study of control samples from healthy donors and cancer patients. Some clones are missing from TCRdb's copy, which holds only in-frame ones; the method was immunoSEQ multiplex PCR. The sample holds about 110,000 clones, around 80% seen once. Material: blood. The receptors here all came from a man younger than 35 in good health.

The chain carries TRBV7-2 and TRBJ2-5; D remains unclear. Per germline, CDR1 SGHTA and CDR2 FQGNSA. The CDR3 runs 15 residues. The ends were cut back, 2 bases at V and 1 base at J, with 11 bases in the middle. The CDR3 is CASSLYKLSQETQYF. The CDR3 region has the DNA TGTGCCAGCAGCTTATATAAGCTATCCCAAGAGACCCAGTACTTC.

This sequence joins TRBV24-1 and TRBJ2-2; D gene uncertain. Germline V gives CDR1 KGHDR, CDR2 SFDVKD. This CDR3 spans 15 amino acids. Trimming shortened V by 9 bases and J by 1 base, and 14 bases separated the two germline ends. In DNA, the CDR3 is TGTGCCACCTCCCCTGGGATCTTGAACACCGGGGAGCTGTTTTTT. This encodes CATSPGILNTGELFF.

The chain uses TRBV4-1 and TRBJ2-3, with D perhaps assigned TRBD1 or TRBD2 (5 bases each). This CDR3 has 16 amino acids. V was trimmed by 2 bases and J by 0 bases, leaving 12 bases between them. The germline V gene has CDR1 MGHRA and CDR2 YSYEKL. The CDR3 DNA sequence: TGCGCCAGCAGCCAACCCTACGGGGCGAGCACAGATACGCAGTATTTT. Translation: CASSQPYGASTDTQYF.

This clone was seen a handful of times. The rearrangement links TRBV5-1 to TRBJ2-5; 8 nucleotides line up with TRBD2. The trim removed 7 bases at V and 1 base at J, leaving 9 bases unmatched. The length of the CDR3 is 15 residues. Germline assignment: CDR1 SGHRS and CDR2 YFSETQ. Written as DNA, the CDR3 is TGCGCCAGCTTCGGTGCGGGGGGCCTCCAAGAGACCCAGTACTTC. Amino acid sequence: CASFGAGGLQETQYF.

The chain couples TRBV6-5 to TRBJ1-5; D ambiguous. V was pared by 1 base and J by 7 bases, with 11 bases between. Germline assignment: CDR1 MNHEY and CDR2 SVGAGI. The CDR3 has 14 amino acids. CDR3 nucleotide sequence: TGTGCCAGCAGTTACTATAAGGGTACGCAGCCCCAGCATTTT. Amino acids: CASSYYKGTQPQHF.

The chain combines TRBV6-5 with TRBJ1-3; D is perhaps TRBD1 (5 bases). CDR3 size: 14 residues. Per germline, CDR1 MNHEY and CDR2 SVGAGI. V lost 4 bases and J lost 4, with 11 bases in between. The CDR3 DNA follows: TGTGCCAGCAGTTCAGGACAAGCCGGAAACACCATATATTTT. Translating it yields CASSSGQAGNTIYF.

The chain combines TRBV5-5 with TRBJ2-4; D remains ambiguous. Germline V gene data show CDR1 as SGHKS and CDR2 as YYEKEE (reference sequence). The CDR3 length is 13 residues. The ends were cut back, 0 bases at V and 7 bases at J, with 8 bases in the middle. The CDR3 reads CASSLEGSNIQYF. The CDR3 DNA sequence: TGTGCCAGCAGCTTGGAGGGCAGCAACATTCAGTACTTC. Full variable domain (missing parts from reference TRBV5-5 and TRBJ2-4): DAGVTQSPTHLIKTRGQQVTLRCSPISGHKSVSWYQQVLGQGPQFIFQYYEKEERGRGNFPDRFSARQFPNYSSELNVNALLLGDSALYLCASSLEGSNIQYFGAGTRLSVL.

Written as DNA, the CDR3 is TGTGCCAGCAGCCTTTACGGGGGGGATGCCGGGGAGCTGTTTTTT. Its protein product is CASSLYGGDAGELFF. V gene TRBV21-1 combines with J gene TRBJ2-2; the table's D call of TRBD2 was not tested on the DNA. TRBV21-1 is a pseudogene. The CDR3 length is 15 residues.

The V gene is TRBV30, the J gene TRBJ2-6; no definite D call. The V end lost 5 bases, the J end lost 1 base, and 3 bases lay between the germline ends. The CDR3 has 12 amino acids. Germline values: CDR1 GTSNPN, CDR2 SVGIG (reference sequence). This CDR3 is CAWGSGANVLTF. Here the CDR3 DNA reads TGTGCCTGGGGGTCTGGGGCCAACGTCCTGACTTTC.

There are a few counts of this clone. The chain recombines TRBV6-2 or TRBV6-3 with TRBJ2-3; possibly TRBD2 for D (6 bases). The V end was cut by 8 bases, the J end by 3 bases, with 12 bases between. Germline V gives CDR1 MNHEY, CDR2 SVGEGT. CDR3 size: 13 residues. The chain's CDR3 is CASGLGGTDTQYF. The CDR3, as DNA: TGTGCCAGCGGCCTTGGGGGGACAGATACGCAGTATTTT.

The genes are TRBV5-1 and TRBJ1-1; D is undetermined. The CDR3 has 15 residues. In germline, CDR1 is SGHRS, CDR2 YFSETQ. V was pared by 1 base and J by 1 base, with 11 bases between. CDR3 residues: CASSLLPGGNTEAFF. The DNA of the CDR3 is TGCGCCAGCAGCTTGTTACCGGGCGGGAACACTGAAGCTTTCTTT.

The CDR3 spells CASSPKREQPQHF. In DNA form, the CDR3 reads TGTGCCAGCAGCCCCAAGAGGGAACAGCCCCAGCATTTT. The chain joins TRBV7-9 to TRBJ1-5; D gene unclear. The CDR3 loop spans 13 amino acids. CDR1 and CDR2 from the germline V gene are SEHNR and FQNEAQ (reference sequence). V was cut by 5 bases and J by 7 bases, with 12 bases left in between.

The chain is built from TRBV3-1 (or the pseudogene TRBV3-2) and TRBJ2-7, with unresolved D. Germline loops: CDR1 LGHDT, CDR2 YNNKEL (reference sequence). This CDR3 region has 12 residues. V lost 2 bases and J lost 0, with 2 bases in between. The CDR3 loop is CASSQSSYEQYF. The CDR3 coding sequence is TGTGCCAGCAGCCAATCCTCCTACGAGCAGTACTTC.

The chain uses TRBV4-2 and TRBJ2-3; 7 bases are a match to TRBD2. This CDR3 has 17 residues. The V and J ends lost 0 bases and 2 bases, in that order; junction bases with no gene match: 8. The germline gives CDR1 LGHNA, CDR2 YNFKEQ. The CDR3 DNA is TGTGCCAGCAGCCAAGATCAGCGGGACTACGCCACAGATACGCAGTATTTT. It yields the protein CASSQDQRDYATDTQYF.

In nucleotides, the CDR3 is TGTGCCAGCAGTTCCTGGGGGGGTGACTACGAGCAGTACTTC. Encoded protein: CASSSWGGDYEQYF. The chain uses TRBV7-2 and TRBJ2-7; 7 bases align to TRBD2. CDR3 length: 14 residues. V lost 6 bases, J lost 3 bases, and 8 bases stayed unmatched. Looked up from germline, CDR1 is SGHTA and CDR2 is FQGNSA.

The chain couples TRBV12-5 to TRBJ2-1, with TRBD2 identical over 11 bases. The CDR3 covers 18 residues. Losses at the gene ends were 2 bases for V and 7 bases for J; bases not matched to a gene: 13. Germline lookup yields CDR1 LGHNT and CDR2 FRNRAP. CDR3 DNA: TGTGCTAGTGGTTTGAGTGATAGCGGGGGGGTATTGATGAATGAGCAGTTCTTC. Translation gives CASGLSDSGGVLMNEQFF.

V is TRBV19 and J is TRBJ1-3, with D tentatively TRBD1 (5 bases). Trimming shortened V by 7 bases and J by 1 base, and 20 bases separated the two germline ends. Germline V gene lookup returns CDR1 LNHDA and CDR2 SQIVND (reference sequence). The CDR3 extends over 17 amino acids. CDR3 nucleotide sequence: TGTGCCAGTACCCAATCGGGCGGGGCCATTTCTGGAAACACCATATATTTT. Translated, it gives CASTQSGGAISGNTIYF. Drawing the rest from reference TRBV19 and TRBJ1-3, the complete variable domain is DGGITQSPKYLFRKEGQNVTLSCEQNLNHDAMYWYRQDPGQGLRLIYYSQIVNDFQKGDIAEGYSVSREKKESFPLTVTSAQKNPTAFYLCASTQSGGAISGNTIYFGEGSWLTVV.

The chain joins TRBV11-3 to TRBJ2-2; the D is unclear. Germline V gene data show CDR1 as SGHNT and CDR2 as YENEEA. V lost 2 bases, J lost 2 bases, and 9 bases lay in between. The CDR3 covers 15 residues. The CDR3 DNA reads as TGTGCCAGCAGCTTAAATCAGATAAACACCGGGGAGCTGTTTTTT. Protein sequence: CASSLNQINTGELFF. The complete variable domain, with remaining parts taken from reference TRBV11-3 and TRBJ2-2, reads EAGVVQSPRYKIIEKKQPVAFWCNPISGHNTLYWYLQNLGQGPELLIRYENEEAVDDSQLPKDRFSAERLKGVDSTLKIQPAELGDSAVYLCASSLNQINTGELFFGEGSRLTVL.

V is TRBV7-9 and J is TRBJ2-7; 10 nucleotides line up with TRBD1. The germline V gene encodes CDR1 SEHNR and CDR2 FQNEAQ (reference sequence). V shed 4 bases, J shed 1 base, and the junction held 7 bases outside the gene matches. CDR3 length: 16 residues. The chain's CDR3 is CASSSPGTGESYEQYF. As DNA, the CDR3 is TGTGCCAGCAGCTCTCCCGGGACAGGGGAATCCTACGAGCAGTACTTC.

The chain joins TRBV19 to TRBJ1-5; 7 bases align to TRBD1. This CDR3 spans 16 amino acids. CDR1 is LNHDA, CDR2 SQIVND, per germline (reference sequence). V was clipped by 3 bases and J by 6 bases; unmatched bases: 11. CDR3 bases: TGTGCCAGTAGTATCATGGAAAGGACAGGTAGTCAGCCCCAGCATTTT. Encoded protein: CASSIMERTGSQPQHF.

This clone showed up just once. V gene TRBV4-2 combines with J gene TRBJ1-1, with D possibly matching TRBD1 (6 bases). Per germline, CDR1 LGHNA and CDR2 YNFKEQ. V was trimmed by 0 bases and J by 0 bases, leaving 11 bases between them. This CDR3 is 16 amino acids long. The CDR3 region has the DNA TGTGCCAGCAGCCAAGATAAGGGGGGCATGAACACTGAAGCTTTCTTT. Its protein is CASSQDKGGMNTEAFF.

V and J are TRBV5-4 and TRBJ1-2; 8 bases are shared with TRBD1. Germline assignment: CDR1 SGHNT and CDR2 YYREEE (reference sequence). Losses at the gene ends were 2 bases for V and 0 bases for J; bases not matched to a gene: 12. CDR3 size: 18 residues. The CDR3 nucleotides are TGTGCCAGCAGCTTAAAGACAGGGGCTCCCTTAGCTAACTATGGCTACACCTTC. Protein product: CASSLKTGAPLANYGYTF.

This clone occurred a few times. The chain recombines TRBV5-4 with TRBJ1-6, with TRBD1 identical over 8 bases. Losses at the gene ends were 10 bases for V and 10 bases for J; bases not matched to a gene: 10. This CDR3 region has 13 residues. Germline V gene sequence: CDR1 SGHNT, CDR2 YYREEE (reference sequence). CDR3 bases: TGTGCCGGGCACAGGGGGGCAGGCTCACCCCTCCACTTT. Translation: CAGHRGAGSPLHF.

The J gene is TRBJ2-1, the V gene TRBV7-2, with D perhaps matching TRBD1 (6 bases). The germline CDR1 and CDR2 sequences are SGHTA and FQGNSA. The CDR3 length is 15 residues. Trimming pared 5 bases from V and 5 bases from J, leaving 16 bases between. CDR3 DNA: TGTGCCAGCAGCCCGTGGACAGAGGGTGACAATGAGCAGTTCTTC. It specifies CASSPWTEGDNEQFF.

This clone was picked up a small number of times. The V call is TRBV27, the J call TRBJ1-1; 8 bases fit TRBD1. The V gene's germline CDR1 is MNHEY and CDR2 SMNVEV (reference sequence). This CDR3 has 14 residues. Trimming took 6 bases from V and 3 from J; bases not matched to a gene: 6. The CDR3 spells CASSSSGGYTEAFF. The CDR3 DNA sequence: TGTGCCAGCAGCTCCTCAGGGGGCTACACTGAAGCTTTCTTT.

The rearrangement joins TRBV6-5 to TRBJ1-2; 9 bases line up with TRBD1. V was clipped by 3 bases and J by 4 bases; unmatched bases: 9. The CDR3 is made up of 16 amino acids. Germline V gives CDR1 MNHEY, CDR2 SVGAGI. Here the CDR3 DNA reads TGTGCCAGCAGTTATAAGAGGACAGGGGTGGCCTATGGCTACACCTTC. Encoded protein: CASSYKRTGVAYGYTF.

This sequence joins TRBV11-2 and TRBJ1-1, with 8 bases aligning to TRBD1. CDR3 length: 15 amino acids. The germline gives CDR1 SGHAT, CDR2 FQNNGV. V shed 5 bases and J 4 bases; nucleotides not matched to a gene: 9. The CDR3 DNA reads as TGTGCCAGCAGCCCATGGACAGGGTCGGGCACTGAAGCTTTCTTT. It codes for CASSPWTGSGTEAFF.

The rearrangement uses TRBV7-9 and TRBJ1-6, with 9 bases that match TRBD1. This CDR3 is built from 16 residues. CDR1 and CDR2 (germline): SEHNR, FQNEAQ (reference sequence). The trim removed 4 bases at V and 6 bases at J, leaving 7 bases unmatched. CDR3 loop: CASSSGQGFFNSPLHF. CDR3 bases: TGTGCCAGCAGCTCAGGACAGGGGTTTTTTAATTCACCCCTCCACTTT.

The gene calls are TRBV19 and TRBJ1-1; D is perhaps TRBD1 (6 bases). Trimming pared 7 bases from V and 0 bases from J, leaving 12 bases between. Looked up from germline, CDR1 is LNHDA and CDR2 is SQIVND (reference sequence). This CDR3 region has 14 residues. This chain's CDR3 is CASTVDRLNTEAFF. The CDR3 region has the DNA TGTGCCAGTACCGTGGACAGACTGAACACTGAAGCTTTCTTT.

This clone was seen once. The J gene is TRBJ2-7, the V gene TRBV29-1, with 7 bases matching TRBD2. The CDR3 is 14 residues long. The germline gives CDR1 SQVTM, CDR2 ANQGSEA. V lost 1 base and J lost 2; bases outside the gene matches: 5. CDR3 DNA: TGCAGCGTTGAAGGGGCGGGGGAGACCTACGAGCAGTACTTC. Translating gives CSVEGAGETYEQYF.